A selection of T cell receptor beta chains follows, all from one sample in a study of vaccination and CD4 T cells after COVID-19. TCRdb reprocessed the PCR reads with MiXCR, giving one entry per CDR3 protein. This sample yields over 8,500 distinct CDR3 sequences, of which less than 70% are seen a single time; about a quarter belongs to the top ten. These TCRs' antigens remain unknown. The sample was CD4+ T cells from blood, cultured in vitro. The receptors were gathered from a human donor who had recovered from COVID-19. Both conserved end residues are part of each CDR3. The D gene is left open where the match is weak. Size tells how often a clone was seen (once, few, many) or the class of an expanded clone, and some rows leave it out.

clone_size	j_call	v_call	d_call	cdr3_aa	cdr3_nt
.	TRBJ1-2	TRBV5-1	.	CASSLEGGGGYTF	TGCGCCAGCAGCTTGGAAGGGGGAGGCGGCTACACCTTC
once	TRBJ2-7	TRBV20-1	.	CSARGGSSYEQYF	TGCAGTGCTAGGGGGGGTAGCTCCTACGAGCAGTACTTC
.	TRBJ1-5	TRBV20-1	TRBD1	CSASLGQALGPQHF	TGCAGTGCTAGTCTCGGACAGGCTCTTGGGCCCCAGCATTTT
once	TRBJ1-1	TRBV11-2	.	CASSPGRGPPEAFF	TGTGCCAGCAGCCCAGGGAGGGGCCCACCTGAAGCTTTCTTT
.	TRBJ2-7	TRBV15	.	CATSRDVGYEQYF	TGTGCCACCAGCAGAGATGTCGGTTACGAGCAGTACTTC
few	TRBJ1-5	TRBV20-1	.	CSASPRAQHF	TGCAGTGCTAGTCCCAGGGCCCAGCATTTT
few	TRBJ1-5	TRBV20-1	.	CSAHSGPSNQPQHF	TGCAGTGCTCATAGTGGACCTAGCAATCAGCCCCAGCATTTT
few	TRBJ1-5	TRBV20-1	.	CSARGAFLEGNQPQHF	TGCAGTGCTAGGGGGGCCTTCCTAGAGGGCAATCAGCCCCAGCATTTT
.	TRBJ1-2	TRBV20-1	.	CSARDLVTYGYTF	TGCAGTGCTAGAGATTTGGTGACTTATGGCTACACCTTC
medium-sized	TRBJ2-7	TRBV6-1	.	CASSRGLTYEQYF	TGTGCCAGCAGCAGGGGACTGACCTACGAGCAGTACTTC
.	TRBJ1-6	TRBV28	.	CASSASGGVRSPLHF	TGTGCCAGCAGTGCAAGCGGGGGTGTCCGATCACCCCTCCACTTT
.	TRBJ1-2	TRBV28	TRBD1	CASRETGNYGYTF	TGTGCCAGCAGGGAGACAGGGAACTATGGCTACACCTTC
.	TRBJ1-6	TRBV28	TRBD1	CASSVTGARYNSPLHF	TGTGCCAGCAGTGTAACAGGGGCTCGGTATAATTCACCCCTCCACTTT
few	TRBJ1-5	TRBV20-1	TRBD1	CSATRQGGRQPQHF	TGCAGTGCCACCCGACAGGGAGGACGGCAGCCCCAGCATTTT
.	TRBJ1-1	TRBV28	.	CASSLGGSPTREAFF	TGTGCCAGCAGTTTGGGGGGCAGTCCAACGCGGGAAGCTTTCTTT
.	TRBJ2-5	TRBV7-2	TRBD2	CASSFYASGIRETQYF	TGTGCCAGCAGCTTCTATGCTAGCGGGATCCGAGAGACCCAGTACTTC
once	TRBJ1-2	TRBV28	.	CASSLGVGDGYTF	TGTGCCAGCAGTTTGGGCGTGGGTGACGGCTACACCTTC
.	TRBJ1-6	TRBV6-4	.	CASSGSLPDPPLHF	TGTGCCAGCAGTGGTTCCTTACCGGATCCACCCCTCCACTTT
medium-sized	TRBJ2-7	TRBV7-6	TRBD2	CASSLGLAGYEQYF	TGTGCCAGCAGCTTAGGACTAGCGGGCTACGAGCAGTACTTC
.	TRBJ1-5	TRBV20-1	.	CSAGGQLLRQPQHF	TGCAGTGCGGGAGGACAGTTACTGCGACAGCCCCAGCATTTT
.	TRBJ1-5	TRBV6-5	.	CASSYGRGGLPQHF	TGTGCCAGCAGTTACGGGAGGGGGGGGCTGCCCCAGCATTTT
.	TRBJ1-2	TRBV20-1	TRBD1	CSARDRDRGTYGYTF	TGCAGTGCTAGAGATAGGGACAGGGGAACCTATGGCTACACCTTC
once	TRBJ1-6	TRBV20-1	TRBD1	CSANRDSNSPLHF	TGCAGTGCAAACCGGGACAGTAATTCACCCCTCCACTTT
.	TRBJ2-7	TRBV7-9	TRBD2	CASSLGLAGGSRGEQYF	TGTGCCAGCAGCTTAGGGCTAGCGGGAGGTAGCAGGGGCGAGCAGTACTTC
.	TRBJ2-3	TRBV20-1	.	CSAQDRGGTQYF	TGCAGTGCTCAAGATCGTGGGGGTACGCAGTATTTT
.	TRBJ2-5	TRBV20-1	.	CSAKPYTSTGLGETQYF	TGCAGTGCTAAACCCTACACGTCTACAGGGTTGGGAGAGACCCAGTACTTC
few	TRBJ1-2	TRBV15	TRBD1	CATSPTVQGIYGYTF	TGTGCCACCAGCCCTACCGTACAGGGGATCTATGGCTACACCTTC
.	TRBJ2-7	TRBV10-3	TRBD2	CAIRPSGSSYEQYF	TGTGCCATCAGACCTAGCGGGAGCTCCTACGAGCAGTACTTC
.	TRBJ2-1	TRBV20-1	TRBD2	CSAPRVAGGSHEQFF	TGCAGTGCTCCCAGAGTAGCGGGAGGTAGTCATGAGCAGTTCTTC
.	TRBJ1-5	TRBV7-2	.	CASSPSRGTPPQHF	TGTGCCAGCAGCCCCTCAAGGGGAACCCCGCCCCAGCATTTT
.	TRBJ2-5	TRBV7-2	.	CASSFTPQETQYF	TGTGCCAGCAGCTTCACCCCCCAAGAGACCCAGTACTTC
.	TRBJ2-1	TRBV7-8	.	CASSLMTAGNEQFF	TGTGCCAGCAGCTTAATGACAGCTGGGAATGAGCAGTTCTTC
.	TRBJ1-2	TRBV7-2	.	CASSPLAYGYTF	TGTGCCAGCAGCCCCCTTGCTTATGGCTACACCTTC
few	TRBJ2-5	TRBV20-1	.	CSARDGRETQYF	TGCAGTGCTAGAGATGGGAGGGAGACCCAGTACTTC